This TCR beta chain was observed in a study of identical twins. TCRdb re-derived calls from the 5' RACE reads in MiXCR, one entry per CDR3 protein. This table holds about 690,000 distinct CDR3 sequences, 21% found once. CDR1 is SGHDN, CDR2 FVKESK, per germline. With V trimmed by 4 bases and J by 3 bases, 7 bases remained unmatched. The CDR3 runs 15 residues. Study results and limitations: For cord blood, abundant beta clonotypes had fewer insertions, unlike memory repertoires, which showed none.

This clonotype was recorded a few times. The antigen is undetermined. This same sample was also part of a study on T cells expressing NK-cell markers. That source adds: Underlying the TCR beta repertoires were sorted CD3+CD56+NKG2C+, CD3+CD56+NKG2C- and CD3+CD56-NKG2C+ T cells. What remained unclear was the HCMV specificity of expanded NKG2C+ T cell clones.

This TCR was sampled from a woman between 18 and 30 years old in good health. Sequences were obtained from PBMCs. This sequence joins TRBV14 and TRBJ2-7; TRBD2 matches at 9 bases. The CDR3 loop reads CASSPLATSGYEQYF. The CDR3 DNA sequence: TGTGCCAGCAGCCCCCTCGCGACTAGCGGCTACGAGCAGTACTTC.